This entry describes one TCR beta chain. Its antigen is not yet known. The input lacks base qualities; no much larger clone sits a single base away. These data are taken from a study of blood T cell repertoires in COVID-19 (dated by TCRdb to between 2020 and 2021). At the level of the whole study: Samples covering the acute and convalescent phases of COVID-19 were provided by collaborators in the United States, Italy and Spain. The material from the prospective study consisted of cDNA or gDNA derived from T cells, B-cell-depleted T cells, or PBMCs. Deeply sampled blood TCRbeta repertoires from subjects exposed to, actively infected with, or recovered from COVID-19 were included in the dataset. The repertoires were released in a freely available public database intended as a resource for research on the immune response to SARS-CoV-2. Samples came from the ongoing ImmuneRACE study (first 160 participants) plus 1,254 subjects from 6 global collaborators. Nearly every sample came with metadata listing a de-identified subject ID, COVID-19 status, age in years and sex. Where available, HLA class I and class II types were obtained from metadata supplied by the sample provider rather than from assay-based typing.

General findings and caveats noted by the study authors: The quantity of clinical and demographic metadata differed by source and by participant and was supplied without curation.

Trimming at the junction amounts to 0 bases on V and 2 bases on J, and the germline ends lie 15 bases apart. From the cysteine up to the phenylalanine, the CDR3 has a length of 17 residues. Kept here is only the CDR3 DNA, which spans 51 bases and is read in frame from base 1. Based on the germline V gene, the CDR1 and CDR2 sequences are SGHRS and YFSETQ. The immunoSEQ Assay, a bias-controlled multiplex PCR, was used to amplify TCRbeta CDR3 regions from genomic DNA. The study's own analysis went as follows. Within the assay, amplification of reference gene primers was used to estimate how many nucleated cells each sample contained. Sequence reads were collapsed and filtered to measure the absolute abundance of every unique TCRbeta CDR3 rearrangement. For each sample, productive Simpson clonality was calculated by taking the square root of Simpson's diversity index across productive rearrangements. Drawn from immuneACCESS, this table holds only the in-frame rearrangements with V and J called that TCRdb kept. Clones are partly lost; checked studies trace under half to an unresolved V gene and leave the rest unexplained. V, J and clone size are those of that table, while D and trimming were read from the DNA. In this sample the table shows around 200,000 clones, just over 85% of which occur a single time. Approximately 4.8% of the sample is in the top ten clones.

Whole blood was collected in K2EDTA tubes by collaborating institutions according to the institutions' own protocols. For TCRbeta analysis, collaborator samples were shipped as frozen whole blood, as isolated PBMCs, or as DNA extracted from either sample type. The specimen was peripheral blood. The chain uses TRBV5-1 and TRBJ2-1; D gene: possibly TRBD2, on 6 matching bases. The sequence was obtained from a man aged 50-59 years with acute or convalescent COVID-19. The CDR3: CASSLAWGEVPYNEQFF. The nucleotides read TGCGCCAGCAGCTTGGCCTGGGGGGAAGTTCCCTACAATGAGCAGTTCTTC.